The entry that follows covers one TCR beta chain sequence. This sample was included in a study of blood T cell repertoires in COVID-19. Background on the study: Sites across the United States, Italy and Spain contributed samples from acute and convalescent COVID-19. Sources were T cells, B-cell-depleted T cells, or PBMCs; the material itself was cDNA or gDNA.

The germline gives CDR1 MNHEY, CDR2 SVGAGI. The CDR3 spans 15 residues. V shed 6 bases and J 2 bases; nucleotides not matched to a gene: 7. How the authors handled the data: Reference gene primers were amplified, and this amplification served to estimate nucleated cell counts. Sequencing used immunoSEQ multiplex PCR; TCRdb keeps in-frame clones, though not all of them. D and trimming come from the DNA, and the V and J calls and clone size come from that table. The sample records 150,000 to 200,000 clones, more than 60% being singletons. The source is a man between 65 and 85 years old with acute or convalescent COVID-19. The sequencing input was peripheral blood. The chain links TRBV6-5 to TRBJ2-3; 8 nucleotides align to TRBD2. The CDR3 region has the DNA TGTGCCAGCAGAGGGACGGGGGGGGTCACAGATACGCAGTATTTT. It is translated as CASRGTGGVTDTQYF.